This T cell receptor (beta chain) emerged from a study of shared clonotypes between healthy human individuals. Study findings and constraints: Naive subsets generally had larger estimated richness than memory subsets.

As concerns this clone: Its cognate antigen is unknown.

Researchers ran the assay at a deep level. Clones were sequenced by immunoSEQ multiplex PCR, and TCRdb holds only the in-frame ones, with some missing. The data show roughly 1.5 million clones, 98% seen once. V was clipped by 5 bases and J by 5 bases; unmatched bases: 3. Germline CDR1 SGHTA, CDR2 FQGNSA. CDR3 size: 14 residues. The V and J genes are TRBV7-2 and TRBJ1-4, with 9 bases aligning to TRBD1. The sample consisted of naive CD4+ T cells sorted from blood. The subset denotes: CD45RA+ positively selected. The clonotype was recovered from a man aged 25-40 years in good health. The chain's CDR3 is CASSIGQGNEKLFF. In DNA, the CDR3 is TGTGCCAGCAGCATCGGACAGGGGAATGAAAAACTGTTTTTT.